The rows below give T cell receptor beta chains drawn from one sample of a study of regulatory and conventional T cells in RAG deficiency. The method was immunoSEQ multiplex PCR; TCRdb's version includes in-frame clones alone and lacks a portion of them. The sample lists some 8,800 clones, 90% to 95% seen once, with roughly 1.4% in the top ten. Material for sequencing was CD4+ effector T cells sorted from blood. All receptors come from a human donor with RAG deficiency presenting as severe combined immunodeficiency. The CDR3 runs from the conserved cysteine through the conserved F or W.

J: TRBJ2-1; V: TRBV19; CDR3: CASNPGYGTGVHEQFF
J: TRBJ1-1; V: TRBV7-9; CDR3: CASSLANVLNTEAFF
J: TRBJ1-1; V: TRBV4-1; CDR3: CASSQVGGFMNTEAFF
J: TRBJ2-5; V: TRBV6-5; CDR3: CASSYSVYQETQYF
J: TRBJ2-2; V: TRBV19; CDR3: CASSIWPNTGELFF
J: TRBJ1-2; V: TRBV4-2; CDR3: CASTLFSTVSSYGYTF
J: TRBJ2-1; V: TRBV7-9; CDR3: CASSSGLSYNEQFF
J: TRBJ2-5; V: TRBV20-1; CDR3: CSVGWGETQYF
J: TRBJ2-7; V: TRBV10-3; CDR3: CAISEGTGATYEQYF
J: TRBJ2-5; V: TRBV4-3; CDR3: CASSQALGVIGGGETQYF
J: TRBJ2-3; V: TRBV19; CDR3: CASSRTGADTQYF
J: TRBJ1-3; V: TRBV4-2; CDR3: CASSQDKGTSSGNTIYF
J: TRBJ2-3; V: TRBV9; CDR3: CASSVGHPDTQYF
J: TRBJ2-4; V: TRBV28; CDR3: CASSLQGAKNIQYF
J: TRBJ1-5; V: TRBV15; CDR3: CATSRDTNRGTNQPQHF
J: TRBJ2-1; V: TRBV19; CDR3: CASSIRGSSYNEQFF
J: TRBJ2-7; V: TRBV5-1; CDR3: CASSSGPGTGAYEQYF
J: TRBJ2-3; V: TRBV7-8; CDR3: CASSSGPPKTQYF
J: TRBJ2-5; V: TRBV7-2; CDR3: CASSLGQGVPKTQYF
J: TRBJ2-3; V: TRBV18; CDR3: CASSPRHTTDTQYF
J: TRBJ2-5; V: TRBV30; CDR3: CAWSPREGETQYF
J: TRBJ1-4; V: TRBV7-2; CDR3: CASSLATATNEKLFF
J: TRBJ2-5; V: TRBV10-3; CDR3: CAISPDRTKQTQYF
J: TRBJ2-7; V: TRBV29-1; CDR3: CSARTVPGTGGREQYF
J: TRBJ2-5; V: TRBV18; CDR3: CASSPPSGRALGTQYF
J: TRBJ2-4; V: TRBV11-1; CDR3: CASSLTVWNIQYF
J: TRBJ1-1; V: TRBV4-1; CDR3: CASSQTPGQEMNTEAFF
J: TRBJ2-5; V: TRBV7-2; CDR3: CASSPTLQETQYF
J: TRBJ2-7; V: TRBV29-1; CDR3: CSVSGQGTYEQYF
J: TRBJ2-5; V: TRBV5-1; CDR3: CASSLQGQETQYF
J: TRBJ2-3; V: TRBV20-1; CDR3: CSGPSQITQYF
J: TRBJ1-2; V: TRBV19; CDR3: CASSALRTGVGYTF
J: TRBJ1-1; V: TRBV18; CDR3: CASSPRVQGPEAFF
J: TRBJ2-7; V: TRBV7-2; CDR3: CASSRDRAFYEQYF
J: TRBJ1-1; V: TRBV7-6; CDR3: CASSLTGVGTEAFF
J: TRBJ2-7; V: TRBV7-2; CDR3: CASSLRGGPSYEQYF
J: TRBJ2-5; V: TRBV5-1; CDR3: CASSLEGQETQYF
J: TRBJ2-7; V: TRBV19; CDR3: CASSIDRRTGEQYF
J: TRBJ2-7; V: TRBV7-2; CDR3: CASSFSTGRVYEQYF
J: TRBJ2-5; V: TRBV5-1; CDR3: CASSLAGTGGETQYF
J: TRBJ1-2; V: TRBV5-4; CDR3: CASSPDSYGYTF
J: TRBJ2-7; V: TRBV6-1; CDR3: CASRTYEQYF
J: TRBJ2-5; V: TRBV4-1; CDR3: CASSQVGHGTRYF
J: TRBJ2-3; V: TRBV10-3; CDR3: CAITGEGPLSTDTQYF
J: TRBJ2-3; V: TRBV27; CDR3: CASSLLGTGGNRDTQYF